These 4 T cell receptor beta chains share one sample of origin, sequenced in a study of blood T cell repertoires in COVID-19. The protocol was immunoSEQ multiplex PCR, while the TCRdb copy is restricted to in-frame clones and leaves out a portion. The sample lists about 360,000 clones, around 83% seen once, with approximately 3% in the top ten. The material sequenced was peripheral blood. The receptors shown here come from a man aged 25-45 years with active or convalescent COVID-19.

The genes are TRBV6-2 or TRBV6-3 and TRBJ2-7, with D uncertain. The germline V and J ends were trimmed by 2 bases and 5 bases, with 7 bases remaining between them. Germline CDR1 reads MNHEY; CDR2 reads SVGEGT. CDR3 length equals 12 residues. CDR3 in amino acids: CASSYVRHEQYF. In DNA, the CDR3 is TGTGCCAGCAGTTACGTTCGTCACGAGCAGTACTTC.

The chain recombines TRBV6-5 with TRBJ1-2, with D possibly being TRBD1 (6 bases). The CDR3 runs to 12 residues. Deletions cut 6 bases from V and 8 bases from J, with 13 bases between. Germline loops: CDR1 MNHEY, CDR2 SVGAGI. CDR3: CASSNRAEGYTF. CDR3 nucleotide sequence: TGTGCCAGCAGCAACAGGGCGGAAGGCTACACCTTC.

This clone appeared once. In DNA, the CDR3 is TGTGCCAGCACTCTTGGGCGCGGGGCGAGGATTGGCGGGGAGCTGTTTTTT. Protein sequence: CASTLGRGARIGGELFF. This chain links TRBV5-4 with TRBJ2-2; D might be TRBD2 (6 bases). Germline V gene sequence: CDR1 SGHNT, CDR2 YYREEE (reference sequence). CDR3 length: 17 amino acids. Trimming pared 6 bases from V and 7 bases from J, leaving 25 bases between.

V and J are TRBV28 and TRBJ2-7; TRBD1 aligns across 8 bases. This CDR3 contains 13 residues. V lost 5 bases, J lost 1 base, and 1 base stayed unmatched. Germline V gene lookup returns CDR1 MDHEN and CDR2 SYDVKM. CDR3 protein: CASSRTGSYEQYF. DNA of the CDR3: TGTGCCAGCAGTCGGACAGGGTCCTACGAGCAGTACTTC.